This note documents a single TCR beta chain sequence. The source of the sample is a study of monozygotic twins with inflammatory bowel disease. With the 5' RACE reads reprocessed, TCRdb shows one record per CDR3 protein and no DNA. Its listing shows about 160,000 distinct CDR3 sequences. The germline CDR1 and CDR2 sequences are MNHEY and SMNVEV (reference sequence). The CDR3 consists of 13 residues. The sequence was collected from a human donor with ulcerative colitis or Crohn's disease, or a healthy co-twin of an affected twin (not recorded which). The genes are TRBV27 and TRBJ2-5; TCRdb gives TRBD1 as the D gene, but with no DNA this cannot be confirmed. Sequenced: blood. The CDR3 reads CASSPPYQETQYF.